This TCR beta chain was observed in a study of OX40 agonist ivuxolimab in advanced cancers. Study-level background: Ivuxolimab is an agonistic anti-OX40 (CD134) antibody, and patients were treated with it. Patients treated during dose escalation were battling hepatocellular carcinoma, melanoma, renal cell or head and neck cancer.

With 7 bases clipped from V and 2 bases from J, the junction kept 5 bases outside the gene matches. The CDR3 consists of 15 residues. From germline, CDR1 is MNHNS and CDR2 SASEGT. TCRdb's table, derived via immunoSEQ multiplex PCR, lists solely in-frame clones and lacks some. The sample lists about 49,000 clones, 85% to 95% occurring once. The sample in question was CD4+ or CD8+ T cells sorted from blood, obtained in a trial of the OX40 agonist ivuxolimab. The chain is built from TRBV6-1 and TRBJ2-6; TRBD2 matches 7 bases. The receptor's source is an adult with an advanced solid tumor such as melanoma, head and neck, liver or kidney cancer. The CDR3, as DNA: TGTGCCAGCACCGGCGGGGGTCCTGGGGCCAACGTCCTGACTTTC. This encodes CASTGGGPGANVLTF.